The source of this T cell receptor beta chain is a study of T cell responses to AZD1222 COVID-19 vaccine. Whole-study results and caveats: A mostly white British donor set with more females was recruited, and clonal diversity was possibly underestimated.

Here immunoSEQ multiplex PCR was the method, and the copy in TCRdb shows in-frame clones only, minus some. The sample shows 150,000 to 200,000 clones, roughly 92% of them seen only once. With regard to this clone: Antigen unknown.

The CDR3 contains 15 residues. Germline loops: CDR1 WSHSY, CDR2 SAAADI. Trimming shortened V by 6 bases and J by 4 bases, and 18 bases separated the two germline ends. The sequences come from peripheral blood, collected 28 days after the second AZD1222 dose. The clonotype comes from an adult who received the AZD1222 COVID-19 vaccine. The chain joins TRBV10-2 to TRBJ1-2; a possible D gene is TRBD1 (5 bases). CDR3 DNA: TGCGCCAGCAGGATCCCCTCGGGGACTCCCTATGGCTACACCTTC. Translated: CASRIPSGTPYGYTF.